The 13 T cell receptor beta chains below were found in one sample sequenced in a study of CD8+ T cells in alopecia areata. Reverse transcription of extracted RNA yielded cDNA, which provided the sequencing template. Clones were read by immunoSEQ multiplex PCR, and TCRdb kept only the in-frame ones, dropping some. The record shows some 110,000 clones for this sample, with no singletons present. Sequencing was done on a sample of lesional skin. The source of these receptors is a C3H/HeJ mouse with alopecia areata. Strain MHC haplotype: H2-k.

As concerns this clone: Gene and germline names: mouse. CDR3 bases read: TGCACCTGCAGTGCAGATTGGACAGGTGTTTCCAACGAA. Residues: CTCSADWTGVSNE. The whole CDR3 sequence reads CTCSADWTGVSNERLFF. The rearrangement joins TRBV1 to TRBJ1-4; TRBD1 matches at 7 bases. The sequence runs out 4 residues before the end of the CDR3; the remainder is reconstructed from the germline J gene. CDR3 length: 17 residues. Germline CDR1 NSQYPW, CDR2 LRSPGD (reference sequence). Trimming cost V 0 bases and J 0 bases; bases outside gene matches: 4.

This clone was observed a handful of times. At residue 13, the translated DNA and the protein in TCRdb do not agree; the protein given here is derived from the DNA. Gene names and germline refer to mouse. The read halts 3 residues ahead of the CDR3 end, with the missing end drawn from the germline J gene. The J gene is TRBJ1-3, the V gene TRBV13-3, with 7 bases that match TRBD1. The CDR3 has 16 residues. V gave up 2 bases and J gave up 0 bases; unmatched junction bases: 5. The germline V gene has CDR1 NNHDY and CDR2 SYVADS. Incomplete CDR3 DNA: TGTGCCAGCAGTGAGACAGGGTTCAATTCTGGAAATACG. It codes for CASSETGFNSGNT. The complete CDR3 protein is CASSETGFNSGNTLYF. The entire variable domain, with the rest obtained from reference TRBV13-3 and TRBJ1-3, is as follows: EAAVTQSPRSKVAVTGGKVTLSCHQTNNHDYMYWYRQDTGHGLRLIHYSYVADSTEKGDIPDGYKASRPSQENFSLILELASLSQTAVYFCASSETGFNSGNTLYFGEGSRLIVV.

As to this clone: Germline and genes: mouse. The CDR3 region is CTCSARDRGDTQYF. The part of the CDR3 DNA that was read is TGCACCTGCAGTGCAAGGGACAGGGGTGAC. This chain links TRBV1 with TRBJ2-5; 10 bases map to TRBD1. From the germline J gene comes the end of the CDR3, since the read stops 4 residues before it. Germline loops: CDR1 NSQYPW, CDR2 LRSPGD (reference sequence). This CDR3 region has 14 residues.

This clone has more than one count but fewer than ten. All gene names here are mouse names. The read ends 4 residues shy of where the CDR3 ends; the end is completed using the germline J gene. This rearrangement joins TRBV17 to TRBJ2-3; 13 nucleotides align to TRBD2. Per the germline V gene, CDR1 is MNHDT and CDR2 is YYDKIL. This CDR3 is 15 amino acids long. Losses at the gene ends were 6 bases for V and 4 bases for J; bases not matched to a gene: 4. This CDR3 reads CASSTGLGGTETLYF. The CDR3 DNA, read in part, is TGTGCTAGCAGCACGGGACTGGGGGGGACAGAA.

This clone appeared a few times. Gene names are mouse gene names. The read ends 4 residues shy of where the CDR3 ends; the end is completed using the germline J gene. The rearrangement links TRBV13-3 to TRBJ2-3; D uncertain. Trimming took off 4 bases at V and 0 bases at J, with 9 bases between the two ends. The CDR3 spans 14 residues. Germline CDR1 is NNHDY and CDR2 is SYVADS. Here the CDR3 reads CASSSPPSAETLYF. The DNA read from the CDR3 is TGTGCCAGCAGTTCCCCCCCTAGTGCAGAA.

On this clone: Gene names and germline match the mouse. The read terminates 4 residues before the CDR3 end, so the remaining end is supplied by the germline J gene. The chain uses TRBV12-2 and TRBJ2-3; 7 positions match TRBD2. This CDR3 is built from 16 residues. V dropped 0 bases and J dropped 0; count of bases not matched to a gene: 5. Germline V lookup: CDR1 SGHLS, CDR2 HYDKME. The CDR3 bases that were read are TGTGCCAGCTCTCTCGATGGGGGGTCTAGTGCAGAA. Its protein is CASSLDGGSSAE. The full CDR3 protein reads CASSLDGGSSAETLYF.

This clone appeared a few times. Any gene name here is a mouse gene name. The read ends 4 residues before the CDR3 terminus; that terminus is restored from the germline J gene. The genes are TRBV19 and TRBJ2-3, with D possibly being TRBD1 (5 bases). Germline V gene sequence: CDR1 FNHDT, CDR2 SITEND (reference sequence). CDR3 length equals 16 residues. Trimming took 0 bases from V and 0 from J, leaving 11 bases between them. CDR3 protein: CASSIGAGKSAETLYF. Incomplete CDR3 DNA: TGTGCCAGCAGTATAGGCGCAGGGAAGAGTGCAGAA.

The table lists this clone with many counts. The gene names here belong to mouse. The CDR3 end falls 4 residues outside the read, so it is completed with the germline J gene. This sequence joins TRBV31 and TRBJ1-4; 11 bases are shared with TRBD1. The CDR3 consists of 14 residues. V trimming: 7 bases; J trimming: 1 base; junction bases outside the gene matches: 2. The V gene's germline CDR1 is GKSSPN and CDR2 SITVG. The CDR3 loop is CAYGQGASNERLFF. CDR3 DNA (partial): TGTGCCTACGGACAGGGGGCTTCCAACGAA.

This clone showed up many times. Genes and germline come from the mouse. CDR3 amino acids: CASSDGGDSSAETLYF. The sequenced CDR3 bases are TGTGCCAGCAGTGATGGGGGGGACAGTAGTGCAGAA. The chain is built from TRBV13-3 and TRBJ2-3, with a weak D call TRBD1 (7 bases). The sequence runs out 4 residues before the end of the CDR3; the remainder is reconstructed from the germline J gene. The CDR3 is 16 residues long. Germline lookup yields CDR1 NNHDY and CDR2 SYVADS. Trimming removed 0 bases at V and 0 bases at J, with 11 bases between.

This clone was seen a few times. TCRdb's protein and the DNA translation differ at residue 13; the protein here comes from the DNA. These gene names are mouse names. The read terminates 3 residues before the CDR3 end, so the remaining end is supplied by the germline J gene. The genes are TRBV1 and TRBJ1-3, with D uncertain. CDR1 is NSQYPW, CDR2 LRSPGD, per germline (reference sequence). This CDR3 region has 16 residues. Trimming shortened V by 0 bases and J by 0 bases, and 9 bases separated the two germline ends. The CDR3 is CTCSADLAGSGNTLYF. Incomplete CDR3 DNA: TGCACCTGCAGTGCAGATCTAGCAGGTTCTGGAAATACG.

As regards this clone: The TCRdb protein fails to match the DNA translation at residue 13; the protein reported here was translated from the DNA. Any gene name here is a mouse gene name. The CDR3 extends 3 residues past the end of the read, so its final part is completed from the germline J gene. The chain couples TRBV13-3 to TRBJ1-6; D may be TRBD1 (6 bases). TRBJ1-6 is placed among ORFs of uncertain function. CDR1 and CDR2 (germline): NNHDY, SYVADS. The CDR3 loop spans 16 amino acids. V shed 5 bases and J shed 0 bases, with 12 bases lying between them. This chain's CDR3 is CASSPGANSYNSPLYF. The covered CDR3 bases are TGTGCCAGCAGCCCAGGGGCCAATTCCTATAATTCGCCC.

In this sample, this clone turned up many times. Gene names are the mouse ones. The sequenced CDR3 bases are TGTGCTAGCAGTAGCGGGACAACAAACACA. This codes for CASSSGTTNT. In full, the CDR3 reads CASSSGTTNTEVFF. J is TRBJ1-1 and V is TRBV17, with a tentative D call TRBD1 (6 bases). The CDR3 goes on 4 residues after the read ends, and that part is filled in from the germline J gene. Germline lookup yields CDR1 MNHDT and CDR2 YYDKIL. Trimming took 3 bases from V and 0 from J, leaving 8 bases between them. This CDR3 region has 14 residues.

Points on this clone: Gene names are mouse gene names. The CDR3 end lies 4 residues beyond the end of the read and is filled in from the germline J gene. The chain links TRBV1 to TRBJ2-7; possible D gene TRBD1, 5 bases. This CDR3 is built from 15 residues. Germline V gene lookup returns CDR1 NSQYPW and CDR2 LRSPGD (reference sequence). Partial CDR3 DNA: TGCACCTGCAGTGCAGATCGAGGACATTCTTAT. Translating it yields CTCSADRGHSY. The full-length CDR3 reads as CTCSADRGHSYEQYF.